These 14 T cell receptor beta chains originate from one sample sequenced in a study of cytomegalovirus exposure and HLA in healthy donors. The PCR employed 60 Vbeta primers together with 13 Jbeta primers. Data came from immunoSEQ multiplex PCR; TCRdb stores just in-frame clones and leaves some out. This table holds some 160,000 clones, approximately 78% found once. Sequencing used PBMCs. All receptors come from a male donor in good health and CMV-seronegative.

CDR3 loop: CASSLITGGREQYF. The CDR3 coding sequence is TGTGCCAGCAGCTTGATCACAGGGGGGAGAGAGCAGTACTTC. The V gene is TRBV11-2, the J gene TRBJ2-7, with 8 bases fitting TRBD1. The length of the CDR3 is 14 residues. Per the germline V gene, CDR1 is SGHAT and CDR2 is FQNNGV. The junction had 8 bases not matched to a gene; V was cut back by 3 bases and J by 7 bases.

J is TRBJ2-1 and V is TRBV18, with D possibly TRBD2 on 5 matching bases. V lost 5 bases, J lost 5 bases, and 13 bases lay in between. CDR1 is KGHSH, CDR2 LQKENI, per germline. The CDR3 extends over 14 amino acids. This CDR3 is CASSFGAVDNEQFF. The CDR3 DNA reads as TGTGCCAGCTCATTCGGAGCGGTGGACAATGAGCAGTTCTTC. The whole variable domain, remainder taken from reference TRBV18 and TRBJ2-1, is NAGVMQNPRHLVRRRGQEARLRCSPMKGHSHVYWYRQLPEEGLKFMVYLQKENIIDESGMPKERFSAEFPKEGPSILRIQQVVRGDSAAYFCASSFGAVDNEQFFGPGTRLTVL.

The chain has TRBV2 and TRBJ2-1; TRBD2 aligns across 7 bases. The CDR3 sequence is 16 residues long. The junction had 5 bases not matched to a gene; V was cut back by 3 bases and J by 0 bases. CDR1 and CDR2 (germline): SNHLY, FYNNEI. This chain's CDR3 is CASSETSSSSYNEQFF. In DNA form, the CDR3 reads TGTGCCAGCAGTGAGACTAGCTCGAGCTCCTACAATGAGCAGTTCTTC. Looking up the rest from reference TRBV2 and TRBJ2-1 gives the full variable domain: EPEVTQTPSHQVTQMGQEVILRCVPISNHLYFYWYRQILGQKVEFLVSFYNNEISEKSEIFDDQFSVERPDGSNFTLKIRSTKLEDSAMYFCASSETSSSSYNEQFFGPGTRLTVL.

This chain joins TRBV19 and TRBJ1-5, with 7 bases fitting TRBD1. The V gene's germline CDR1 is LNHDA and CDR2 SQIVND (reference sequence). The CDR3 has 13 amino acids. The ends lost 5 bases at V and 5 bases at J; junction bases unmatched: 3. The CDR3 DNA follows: TGTGCCAGTAGTGACAGGGCCGATCAGCCCCAGCATTTT. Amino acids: CASSDRADQPQHF.

The CDR3, as DNA: TGTGCCAGCTCATCAGGGGTAACTGGAAACACCATATATTTT. Translated, it gives CASSSGVTGNTIYF. J is TRBJ1-3 and V is TRBV18; D may be TRBD1 (6 bases). The CDR3 spans 14 residues. Germline V gene lookup returns CDR1 KGHSH and CDR2 LQKENI. V lost 5 bases and J 2 bases, leaving 10 bases between the germline ends.

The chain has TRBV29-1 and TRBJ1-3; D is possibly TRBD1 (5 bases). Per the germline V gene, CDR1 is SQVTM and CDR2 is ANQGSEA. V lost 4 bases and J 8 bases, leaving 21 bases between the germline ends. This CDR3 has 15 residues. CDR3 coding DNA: TGCAGCGTTGGCTCAGGGCTACGTTTTCAGGACACCATATATTTT. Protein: CSVGSGLRFQDTIYF.

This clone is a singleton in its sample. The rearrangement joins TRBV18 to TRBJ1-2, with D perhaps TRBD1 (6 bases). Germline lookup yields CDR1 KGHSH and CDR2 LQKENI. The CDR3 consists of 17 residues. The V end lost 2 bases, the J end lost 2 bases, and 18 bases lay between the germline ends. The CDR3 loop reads CASSPSLDSAGNYGYTF. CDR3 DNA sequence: TGTGCCAGCTCACCAAGCCTGGACAGCGCTGGAAACTATGGCTACACCTTC.

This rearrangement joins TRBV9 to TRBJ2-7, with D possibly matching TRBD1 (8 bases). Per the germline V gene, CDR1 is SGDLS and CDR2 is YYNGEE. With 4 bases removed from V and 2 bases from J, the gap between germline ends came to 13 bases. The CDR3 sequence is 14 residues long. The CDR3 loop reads CASSREDRAYEQYF. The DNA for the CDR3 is TGTGCCAGCAGCCGGGAGGACAGGGCCTACGAGCAGTACTTC.

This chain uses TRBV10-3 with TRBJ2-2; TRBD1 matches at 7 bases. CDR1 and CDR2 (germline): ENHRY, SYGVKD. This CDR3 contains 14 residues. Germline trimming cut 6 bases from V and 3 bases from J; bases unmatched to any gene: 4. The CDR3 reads CAISFTGDTGELFF. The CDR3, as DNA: TGTGCCATCAGCTTCACAGGGGACACCGGGGAGCTGTTTTTT.

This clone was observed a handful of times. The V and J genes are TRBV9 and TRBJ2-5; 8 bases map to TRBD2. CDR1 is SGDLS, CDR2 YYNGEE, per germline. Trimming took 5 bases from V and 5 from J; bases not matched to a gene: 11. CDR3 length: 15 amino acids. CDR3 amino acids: CASSAGGLGRETQYF. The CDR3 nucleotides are TGTGCCAGCAGTGCTGGGGGACTAGGAAGGGAGACCCAGTACTTC.

CDR3 DNA sequence: TGTGCCAGCAGCTTTAGCGGGAACACAGATACGCAGTATTTT. This sequence encodes CASSFSGNTDTQYF. J is TRBJ2-3 and V is TRBV5-4; 8 positions agree with TRBD2. The V and J ends lost 2 bases and 2 bases, in that order; junction bases with no gene match: 1. CDR1 SGHNT and CDR2 YYREEE come from the germline V gene (reference sequence). CDR3 size: 14 residues.

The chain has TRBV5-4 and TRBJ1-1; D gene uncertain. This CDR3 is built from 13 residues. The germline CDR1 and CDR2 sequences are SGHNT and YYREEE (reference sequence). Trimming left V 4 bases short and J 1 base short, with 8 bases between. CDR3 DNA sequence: TGTGCCAGCAGCAATCGACAGAACACTGAAGCTTTCTTT. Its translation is CASSNRQNTEAFF.

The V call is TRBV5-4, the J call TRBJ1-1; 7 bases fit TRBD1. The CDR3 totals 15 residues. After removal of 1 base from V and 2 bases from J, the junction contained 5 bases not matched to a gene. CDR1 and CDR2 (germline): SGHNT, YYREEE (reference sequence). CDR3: CASSLKDRINTEAFF. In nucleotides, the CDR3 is TGTGCCAGCAGCTTGAAGGACAGGATTAACACTGAAGCTTTCTTT.

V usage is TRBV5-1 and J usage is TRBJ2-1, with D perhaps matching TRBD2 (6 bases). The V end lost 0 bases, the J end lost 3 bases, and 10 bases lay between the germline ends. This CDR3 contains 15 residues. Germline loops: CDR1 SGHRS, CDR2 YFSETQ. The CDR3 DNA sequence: TGCGCCAGCAGCTTGGTCGGTAGCGGCTACAATGAGCAGTTCTTC. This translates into CASSLVGSGYNEQFF.